This T cell receptor (beta chain) was obtained from a study of T cell repertoires in cytomegalovirus infection. Study conclusions and caveats: The study found HLA-C-restricted CMV-specific TCR beta clonotypes dominating the ex vivo response.

In regard to this clonotype: Its antigen is still unknown.

The CDR3 covers 16 residues. Germline V lookup: CDR1 SGHTA, CDR2 FQGNSA. Trimming removed 1 base at V and 1 base at J, with 13 bases between. TCRdb itself ran the reads through MiXCR, one entry per CDR3 protein. The sample has some 920,000 distinct CDR3 sequences, about a third seen once. This chain joins TRBV7-2 and TRBJ1-1, with no clear D. This sequence originates from a human donor in good health (CMV status not recorded). Some clones in this sample may be carry-over from other donors' samples. This material consisted of cultured CD8+ T cells from PBMCs, taken from culture after CMV antigen stimulation. The CDR3 DNA follows: TGTGCCAGCAGCTTAGGTTTGGGCTTTGGGAACACTGAAGCTTTCTTT. Amino acid sequence: CASSLGLGFGNTEAFF.